Listed here is a single T cell receptor beta chain. TCRdb reprocessed the 5' RACE reads and reports one entry per CDR3 protein, with no DNA. In all, the sample yields more than 350,000 distinct CDR3 sequences. This sample is drawn from a study of monozygotic twins with inflammatory bowel disease. Material: blood. This receptor was taken from a human donor with ulcerative colitis or Crohn's disease, or a healthy co-twin of an affected twin (not recorded which).

CDR3 region: CASSFSGTGGAEQYF. The chain has TRBV5-5 and TRBJ2-7; TCRdb outputs TRBD1, but without DNA this stays unchecked. CDR1 and CDR2 (germline): SGHKS, YYEKEE (reference sequence). This CDR3 is 15 amino acids long.